This T cell receptor (beta chain) comes out of a study of blood T cell repertoires in COVID-19 (dated by TCRdb to about 2020). Notes on the research overall: Samples covering the acute and convalescent phases of COVID-19 were provided by collaborators in the United States, Italy and Spain. HLA class I and class II types, where available, came from metadata supplied by the sample provider rather than from assay-based typing. The material from the prospective study consisted of cDNA or gDNA derived from T cells, B-cell-depleted T cells, or PBMCs. The repertoires were released in a freely available public database intended as a resource for research on the immune response to SARS-CoV-2. Deeply sampled blood TCRbeta repertoires from subjects exposed to, actively infected with, or recovered from COVID-19 were included in the dataset. The samples were drawn from the first 160 participants of the ongoing ImmuneRACE study and from 950 to 1,500 subjects provided by 6 global collaborators. Nearly every sample came with metadata listing a de-identified subject ID, COVID-19 status, age in years and sex. Results and caveats for the whole study, not just this receptor: The quantity of clinical and demographic metadata differed by source and by participant and was supplied without curation.

From its cysteine to its phenylalanine, the CDR3 spans 17 amino acids. Just CDR3 DNA is preserved here, 51 bases in frame from base 1. V lost 6 bases and J lost 1 base, and the count of bases not matched to a germline gene is 12. Taken from the germline V gene, the CDR1 and CDR2 loops are KGHDR and SFDVKD. To note about this clone: Its recognized antigen is unknown. The sample holds no much larger clone one base away, and base qualities are not on file.

Participants in the prospective study were aged roughly 18 to 100 years, lived in under 30 United States geographic areas, and enrolled through a virtual design. Cohort assignment in the prospective study relied on participant-reported clinical history from a screening survey and a study questionnaire. Recovered participants in ImmuneRACE Cohort 3 were defined as having two consecutive negative NP/OP PCR tests, clearance from a healthcare professional, or resolution of symptoms. In the prospective study, mobile phlebotomists collected whole blood, serum and a nasopharyngeal or oropharyngeal swab from each participant. Prospective study participants could optionally give additional blood draws and questionnaires over an approximately two-month period. Before DNA extraction, prospective study blood samples were shipped either frozen or at room temperature. TCRbeta CDR3 regions were amplified from genomic DNA by means of the immunoSEQ Assay, a bias-controlled multiplex PCR. The published analysis was carried out like this. Within the assay, amplification of reference gene primers was used to estimate how many nucleated cells each sample contained. To quantify the absolute abundance of each unique TCRbeta CDR3 rearrangement, sequence reads were collapsed and filtered. For each sample, productive Simpson clonality was calculated as the square root of Simpson's diversity index across productive rearrangements. TCRdb limited this immuneACCESS table to in-frame rearrangements with V and J called. A share of clones is missing; checked studies link under half to unresolved V genes, and the rest is unexplained. Clone size and the V and J calls come from that table; the DNA yielded D and trimming. This sample is represented by roughly 220,000 clones; approximately 82% of them were singletons. The ten largest make up 15% of the sample.

Recombination connected TRBV24-1 to TRBJ1-1, and 8 junctional nucleotides match TRBD1. The sequence was obtained from a middle-aged man who had recovered from COVID-19. The sample taken for sequencing was PBMCs or T cells enriched from blood (not recorded which). The CDR3 sequence is CATSPDREPYENTEAFF. The sequence in DNA is TGTGCCACCAGTCCGGACAGGGAACCTTATGAGAACACTGAAGCTTTCTTT.